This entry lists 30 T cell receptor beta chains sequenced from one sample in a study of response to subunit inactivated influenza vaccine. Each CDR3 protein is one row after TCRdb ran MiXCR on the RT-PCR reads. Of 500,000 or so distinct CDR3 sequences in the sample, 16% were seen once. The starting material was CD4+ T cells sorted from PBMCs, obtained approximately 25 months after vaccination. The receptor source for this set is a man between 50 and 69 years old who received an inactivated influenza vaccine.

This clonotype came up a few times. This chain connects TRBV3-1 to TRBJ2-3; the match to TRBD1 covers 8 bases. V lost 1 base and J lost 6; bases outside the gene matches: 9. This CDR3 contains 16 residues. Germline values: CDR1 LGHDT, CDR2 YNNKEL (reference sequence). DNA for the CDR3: TGTGCCAGCAGCCAAGTCCAGGACAGGGCGTCGGATACGCAGTATTTT. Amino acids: CASSQVQDRASDTQYF.

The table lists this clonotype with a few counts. The DNA of the CDR3 is TGTGCCAGCAGCGTAGAAGACAGATCCTACAATGAGCAGTTCTTC. Protein product: CASSVEDRSYNEQFF. This sequence joins TRBV9 and TRBJ2-1, with a weak D call TRBD1 (5 bases). The germline CDR1 and CDR2 sequences are SGDLS and YYNGEE. V shed 0 bases and J shed 1 base, with 8 bases lying between them. This CDR3 has 15 residues.

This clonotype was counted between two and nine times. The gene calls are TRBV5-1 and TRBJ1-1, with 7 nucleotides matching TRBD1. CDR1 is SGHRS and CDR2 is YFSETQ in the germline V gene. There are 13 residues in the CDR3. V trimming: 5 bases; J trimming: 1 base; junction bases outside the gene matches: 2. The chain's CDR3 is CASSKGANTEAFF. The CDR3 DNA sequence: TGCGCCAGCAGTAAGGGGGCGAACACTGAAGCTTTCTTT.

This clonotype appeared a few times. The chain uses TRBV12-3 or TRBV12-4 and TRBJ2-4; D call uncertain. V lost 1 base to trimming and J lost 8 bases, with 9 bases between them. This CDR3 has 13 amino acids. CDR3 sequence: CASSLGWLDIQYF. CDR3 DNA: TGTGCCAGCAGTTTAGGGTGGTTGGACATTCAGTACTTC.

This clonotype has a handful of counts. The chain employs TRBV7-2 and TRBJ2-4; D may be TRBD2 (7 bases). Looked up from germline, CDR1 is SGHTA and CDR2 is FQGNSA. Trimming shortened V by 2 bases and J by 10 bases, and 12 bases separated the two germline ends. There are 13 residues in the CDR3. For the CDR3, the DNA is TGTGCCAGCAGCTTACGGAGGGGGGGTATTCAGTACTTC. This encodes CASSLRRGGIQYF.

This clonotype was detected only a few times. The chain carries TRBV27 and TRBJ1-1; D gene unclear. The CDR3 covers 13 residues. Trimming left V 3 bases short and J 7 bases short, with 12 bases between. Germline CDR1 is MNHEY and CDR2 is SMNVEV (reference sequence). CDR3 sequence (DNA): TGTGCCAGCAGTTTCCTAGGGCCGAGTGAAGCTTTCTTT. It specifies CASSFLGPSEAFF.

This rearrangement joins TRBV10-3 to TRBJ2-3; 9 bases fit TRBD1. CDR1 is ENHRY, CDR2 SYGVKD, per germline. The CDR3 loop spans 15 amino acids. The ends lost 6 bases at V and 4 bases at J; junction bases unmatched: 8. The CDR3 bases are TGTGCCATCAGGTCGACAGGGGGGACACCAGATACGCAGTATTTT. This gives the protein CAIRSTGGTPDTQYF.

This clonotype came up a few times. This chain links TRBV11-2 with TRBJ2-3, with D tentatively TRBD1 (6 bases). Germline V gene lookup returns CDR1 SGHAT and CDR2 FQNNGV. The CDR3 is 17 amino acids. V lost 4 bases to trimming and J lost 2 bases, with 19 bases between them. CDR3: CASSSATGAPFTDTQYF. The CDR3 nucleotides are TGTGCCAGCAGCTCCGCGACAGGCGCCCCCTTCACAGATACGCAGTATTTT.

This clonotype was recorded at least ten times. The CDR3 loop reads CASSSGATEAFF. CDR3 DNA sequence: TGTGCCAGCAGTTCCGGGGCCACTGAAGCTTTCTTT. This chain uses TRBV6-2 or TRBV6-3 with TRBJ1-1; possible D gene TRBD1, 5 bases. Germline CDR1 MNHEY, CDR2 SVGEGT. The CDR3 covers 12 residues. Trimming pared 4 bases from V and 4 bases from J, leaving 7 bases between.

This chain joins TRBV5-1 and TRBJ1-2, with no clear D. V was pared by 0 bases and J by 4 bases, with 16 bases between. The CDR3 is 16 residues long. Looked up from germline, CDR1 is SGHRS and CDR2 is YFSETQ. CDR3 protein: CASSLAMQAAAYGYTF. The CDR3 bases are TGCGCCAGCAGCTTGGCCATGCAGGCGGCGGCCTATGGCTACACCTTC.

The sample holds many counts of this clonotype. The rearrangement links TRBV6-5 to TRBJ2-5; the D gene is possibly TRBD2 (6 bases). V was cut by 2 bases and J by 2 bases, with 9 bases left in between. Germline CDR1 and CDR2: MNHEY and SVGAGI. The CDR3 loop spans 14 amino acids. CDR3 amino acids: CASSYGGEQETQYF. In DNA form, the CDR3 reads TGTGCCAGCAGTTACGGCGGGGAGCAAGAGACCCAGTACTTC.

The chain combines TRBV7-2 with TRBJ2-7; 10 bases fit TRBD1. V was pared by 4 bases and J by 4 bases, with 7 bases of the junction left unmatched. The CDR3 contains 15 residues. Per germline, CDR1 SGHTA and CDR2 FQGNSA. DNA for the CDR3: TGTGCCAGCAGCTATGACAGGGGGCAGATGTACGAGCAGTACTTC. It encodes CASSYDRGQMYEQYF.

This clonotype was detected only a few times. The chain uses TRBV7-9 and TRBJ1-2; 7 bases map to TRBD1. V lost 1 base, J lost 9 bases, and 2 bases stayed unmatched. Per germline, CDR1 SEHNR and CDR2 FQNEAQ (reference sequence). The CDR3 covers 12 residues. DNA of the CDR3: TGTGCCAGCAGCTTAGACAGGGGCAGCTACACCTTC. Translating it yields CASSLDRGSYTF.

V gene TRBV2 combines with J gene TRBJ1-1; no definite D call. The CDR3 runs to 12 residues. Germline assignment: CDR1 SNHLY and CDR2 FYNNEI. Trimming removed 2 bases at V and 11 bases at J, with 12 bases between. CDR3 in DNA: TGTGCCAGCAGTGAACCCCAAGGAAGGGCTTTCTTT. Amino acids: CASSEPQGRAFF. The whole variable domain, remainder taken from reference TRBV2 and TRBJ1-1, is EPEVTQTPSHQVTQMGQEVILRCVPISNHLYFYWYRQILGQKVEFLVSFYNNEISEKSEIFDDQFSVERPDGSNFTLKIRSTKLEDSAMYFCASSEPQGRAFFGQGTRLTVV.

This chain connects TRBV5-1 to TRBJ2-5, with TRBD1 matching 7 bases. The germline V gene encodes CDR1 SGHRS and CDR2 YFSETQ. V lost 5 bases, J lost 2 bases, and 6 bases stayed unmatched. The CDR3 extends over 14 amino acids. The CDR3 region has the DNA TGCGCCAGCAGGGAATTGGGACAGCAAGAGACCCAGTACTTC. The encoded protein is CASRELGQQETQYF.

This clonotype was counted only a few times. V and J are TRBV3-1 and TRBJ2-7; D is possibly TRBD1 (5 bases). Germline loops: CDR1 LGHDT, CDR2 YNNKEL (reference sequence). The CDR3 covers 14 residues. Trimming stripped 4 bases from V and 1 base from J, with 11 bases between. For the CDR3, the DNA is TGTGCCAGCAGCCCGCGGACAAGATCCTACGAGCAGTACTTC. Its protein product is CASSPRTRSYEQYF.

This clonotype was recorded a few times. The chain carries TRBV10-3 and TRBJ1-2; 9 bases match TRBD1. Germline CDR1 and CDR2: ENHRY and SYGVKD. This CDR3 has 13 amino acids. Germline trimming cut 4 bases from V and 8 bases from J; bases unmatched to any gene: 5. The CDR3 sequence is CAISGGQGSGYTF. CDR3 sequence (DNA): TGTGCCATCAGTGGGGGACAGGGTAGCGGCTACACCTTC.

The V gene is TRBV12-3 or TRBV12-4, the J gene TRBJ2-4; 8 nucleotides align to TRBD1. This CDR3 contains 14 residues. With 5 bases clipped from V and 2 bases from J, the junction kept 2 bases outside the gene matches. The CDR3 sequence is CASSDRGTKNIQYF. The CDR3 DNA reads TGTGCCAGCAGTGACAGGGGCACCAAAAACATTCAGTACTTC.

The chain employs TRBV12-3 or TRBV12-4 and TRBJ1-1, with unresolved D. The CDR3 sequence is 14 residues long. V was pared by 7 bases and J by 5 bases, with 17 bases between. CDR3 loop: CASKMDRFGTEAFF. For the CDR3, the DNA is TGTGCCAGCAAGATGGACCGATTCGGGACTGAAGCTTTCTTT.

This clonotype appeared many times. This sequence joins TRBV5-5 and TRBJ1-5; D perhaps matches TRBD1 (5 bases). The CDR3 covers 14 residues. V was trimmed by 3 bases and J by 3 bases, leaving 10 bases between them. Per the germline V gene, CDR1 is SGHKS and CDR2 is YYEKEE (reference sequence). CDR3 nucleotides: TGTGCCAGCAGCTCACGGGACGCCAATCAGCCCCAGCATTTT. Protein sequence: CASSSRDANQPQHF. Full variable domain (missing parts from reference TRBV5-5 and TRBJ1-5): DAGVTQSPTHLIKTRGQQVTLRCSPISGHKSVSWYQQVLGQGPQFIFQYYEKEERGRGNFPDRFSARQFPNYSSELNVNALLLGDSALYLCASSSRDANQPQHFGDGTRLSIL.

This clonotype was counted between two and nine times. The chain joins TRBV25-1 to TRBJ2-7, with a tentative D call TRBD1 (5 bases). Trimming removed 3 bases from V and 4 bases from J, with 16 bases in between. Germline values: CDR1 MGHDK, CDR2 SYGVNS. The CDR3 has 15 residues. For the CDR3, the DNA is TGTGCCAGCAGTGACCCTTCGGCAGGGCGGTACGAGCAGTACTTC. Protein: CASSDPSAGRYEQYF.

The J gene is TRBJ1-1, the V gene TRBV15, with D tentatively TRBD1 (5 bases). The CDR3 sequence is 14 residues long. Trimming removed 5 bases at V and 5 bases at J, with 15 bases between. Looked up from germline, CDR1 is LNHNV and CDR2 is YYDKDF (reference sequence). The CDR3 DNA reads TGTGCCACCAGCTTAACGCAGGGAGGAACTGAAGCTTTCTTT. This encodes CATSLTQGGTEAFF.

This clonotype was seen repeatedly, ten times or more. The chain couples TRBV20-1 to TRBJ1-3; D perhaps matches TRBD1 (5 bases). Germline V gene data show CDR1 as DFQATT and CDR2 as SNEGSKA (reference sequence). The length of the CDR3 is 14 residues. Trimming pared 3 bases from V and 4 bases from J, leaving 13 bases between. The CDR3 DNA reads TGCAGTGCTAGTGTTGGGGCCAGAGGAAACACCATATATTTT. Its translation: CSASVGARGNTIYF.

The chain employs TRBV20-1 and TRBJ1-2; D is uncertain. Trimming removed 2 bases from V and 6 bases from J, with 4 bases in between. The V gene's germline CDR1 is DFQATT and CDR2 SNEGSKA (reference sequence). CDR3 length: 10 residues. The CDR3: CSARWDGYTF. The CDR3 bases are TGCAGTGCTAGATGGGATGGCTACACCTTC.

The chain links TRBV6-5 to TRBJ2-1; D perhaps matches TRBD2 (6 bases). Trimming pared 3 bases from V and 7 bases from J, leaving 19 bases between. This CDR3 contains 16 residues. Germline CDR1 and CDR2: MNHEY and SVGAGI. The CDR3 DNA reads TGTGCCAGCAGTTATAGTGAGACAAGCGGGCCGAATGAGCAGTTCTTC. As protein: CASSYSETSGPNEQFF.

The CDR3 reads CSARAGRRGRANEKLFF. DNA of the CDR3: TGCAGTGCTAGAGCGGGGAGAAGGGGACGGGCTAATGAAAAACTGTTTTTT. The chain carries TRBV20-1 and TRBJ1-4; perhaps TRBD1 as D (5 bases). This CDR3 is built from 17 residues. V was pared by 1 base and J by 3 bases, with 18 bases between. Per the germline V gene, CDR1 is DFQATT and CDR2 is SNEGSKA (reference sequence).

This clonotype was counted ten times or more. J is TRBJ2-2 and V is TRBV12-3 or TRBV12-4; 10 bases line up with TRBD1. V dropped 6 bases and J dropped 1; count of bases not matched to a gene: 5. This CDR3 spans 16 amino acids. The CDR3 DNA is TGTGCCAGCAGGCCGGGGGACAGGGGGAACACCGGGGAGCTGTTTTTT. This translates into CASRPGDRGNTGELFF.

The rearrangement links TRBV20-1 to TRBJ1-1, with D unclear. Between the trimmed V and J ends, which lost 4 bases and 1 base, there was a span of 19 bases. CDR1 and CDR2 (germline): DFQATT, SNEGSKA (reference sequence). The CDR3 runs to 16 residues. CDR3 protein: CSATLGPTVWNTEAFF. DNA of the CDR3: TGCAGTGCTACCCTAGGTCCGACCGTCTGGAACACTGAAGCTTTCTTT.

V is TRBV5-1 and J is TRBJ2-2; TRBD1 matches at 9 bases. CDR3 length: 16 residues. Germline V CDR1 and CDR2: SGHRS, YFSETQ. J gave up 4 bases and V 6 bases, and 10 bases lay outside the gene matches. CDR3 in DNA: TGCGCCAGCACTGGGTCGGACAGGGGTGCCACCGGGGAGCTGTTTTTT. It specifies CASTGSDRGATGELFF.

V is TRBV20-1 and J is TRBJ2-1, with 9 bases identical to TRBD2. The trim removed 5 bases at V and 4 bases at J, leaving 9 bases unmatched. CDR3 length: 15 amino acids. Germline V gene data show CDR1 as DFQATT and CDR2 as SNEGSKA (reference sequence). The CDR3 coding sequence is TGCAGTGCTCCAAGGCCTAGCGGGGTTTACAATGAGCAGTTCTTC. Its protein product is CSAPRPSGVYNEQFF.